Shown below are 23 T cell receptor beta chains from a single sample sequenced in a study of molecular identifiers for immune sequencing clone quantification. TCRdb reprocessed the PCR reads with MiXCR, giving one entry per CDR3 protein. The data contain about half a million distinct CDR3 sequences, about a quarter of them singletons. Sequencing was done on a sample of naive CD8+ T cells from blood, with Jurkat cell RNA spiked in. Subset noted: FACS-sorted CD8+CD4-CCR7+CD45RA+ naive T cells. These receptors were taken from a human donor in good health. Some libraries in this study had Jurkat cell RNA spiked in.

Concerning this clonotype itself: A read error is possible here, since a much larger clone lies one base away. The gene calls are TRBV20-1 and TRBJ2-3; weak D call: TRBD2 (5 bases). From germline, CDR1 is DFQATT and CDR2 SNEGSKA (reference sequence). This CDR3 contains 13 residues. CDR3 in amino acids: CSATSPGSDTRYF. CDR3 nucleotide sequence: TGCAGTGCTACGTCTCCGGGGTCAGATACGCGGTATTTT.

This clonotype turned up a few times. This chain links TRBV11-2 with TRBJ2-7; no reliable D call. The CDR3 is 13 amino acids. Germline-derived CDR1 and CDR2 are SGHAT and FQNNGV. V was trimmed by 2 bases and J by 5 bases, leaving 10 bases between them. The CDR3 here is CASSLFWLDEQYF. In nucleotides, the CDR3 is TGTGCCAGCAGCTTATTTTGGCTAGACGAGCAGTACTTC.

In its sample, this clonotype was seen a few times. CDR3 DNA: TGTGCCTGGAGCGAGAGGGCTACCTACGAGCAGTACTTC. This gives the protein CAWSERATYEQYF. The chain recombines TRBV30 with TRBJ2-7, with D possibly TRBD2 on 5 matching bases. This CDR3 spans 13 amino acids. Germline V lookup: CDR1 GTSNPN, CDR2 SVGIG (reference sequence). V lost 3 bases to trimming and J lost 2 bases, with 11 bases between them.

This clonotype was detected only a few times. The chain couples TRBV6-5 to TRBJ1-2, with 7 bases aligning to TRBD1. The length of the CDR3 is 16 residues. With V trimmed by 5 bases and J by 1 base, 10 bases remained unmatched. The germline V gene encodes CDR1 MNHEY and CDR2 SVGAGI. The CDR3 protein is CASSQRGQSFNYGYTF. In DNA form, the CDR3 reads TGTGCCAGCAGTCAGCGGGGACAGAGCTTTAACTATGGCTACACCTTC.

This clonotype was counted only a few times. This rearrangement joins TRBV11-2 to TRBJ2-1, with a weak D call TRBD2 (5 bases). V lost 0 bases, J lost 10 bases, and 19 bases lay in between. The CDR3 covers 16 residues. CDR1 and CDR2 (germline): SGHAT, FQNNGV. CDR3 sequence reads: CASSLDLYTHPGEQFF. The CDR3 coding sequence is TGTGCCAGCAGCTTAGATCTATACACCCATCCGGGGGAGCAGTTCTTC.

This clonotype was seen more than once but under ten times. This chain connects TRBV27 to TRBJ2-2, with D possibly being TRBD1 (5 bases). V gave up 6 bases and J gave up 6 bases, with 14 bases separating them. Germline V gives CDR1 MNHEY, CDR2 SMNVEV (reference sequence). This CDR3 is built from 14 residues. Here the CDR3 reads CASSQLTEPGELFF. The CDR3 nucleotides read TGTGCCAGCAGCCAATTGACAGAACCCGGGGAGCTGTTTTTT.

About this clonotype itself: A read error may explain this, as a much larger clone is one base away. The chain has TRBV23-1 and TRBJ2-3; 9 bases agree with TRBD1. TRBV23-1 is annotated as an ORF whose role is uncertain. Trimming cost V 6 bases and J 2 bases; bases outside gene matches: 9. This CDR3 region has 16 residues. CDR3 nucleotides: TGCGCCAGCAGACAAACAGGGGGCATACACACAGATACGCAGTATTTT. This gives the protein CASRQTGGIHTDTQYF.

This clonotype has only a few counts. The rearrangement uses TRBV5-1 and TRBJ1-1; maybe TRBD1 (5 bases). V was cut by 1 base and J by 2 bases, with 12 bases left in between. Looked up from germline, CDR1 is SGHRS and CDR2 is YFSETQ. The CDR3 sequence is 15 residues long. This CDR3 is CASSLWEGLNTEAFF. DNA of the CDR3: TGCGCCAGCAGCTTGTGGGAGGGACTCAACACTGAAGCTTTCTTT.

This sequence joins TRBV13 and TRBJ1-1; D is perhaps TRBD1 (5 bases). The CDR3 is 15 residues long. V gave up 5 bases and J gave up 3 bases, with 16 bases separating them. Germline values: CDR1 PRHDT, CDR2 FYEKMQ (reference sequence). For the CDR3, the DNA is TGTGCCAGCAGCGCCCCCAGGGATATGGACACTGAAGCTTTCTTT. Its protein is CASSAPRDMDTEAFF. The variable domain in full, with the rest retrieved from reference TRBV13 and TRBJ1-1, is AAGVIQSPRHLIKEKRETATLKCYPIPRHDTVYWYQQGPGQDPQFLISFYEKMQSDKGSIPDRFSAQQFSDYHSELNMSSLELGDSALYFCASSAPRDMDTEAFFGQGTRLTVV.

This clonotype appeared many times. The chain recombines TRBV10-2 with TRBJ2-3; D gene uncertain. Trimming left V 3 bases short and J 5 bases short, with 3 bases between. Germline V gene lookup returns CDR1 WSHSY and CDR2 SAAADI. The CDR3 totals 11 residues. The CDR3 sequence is CASSEIDTQYF. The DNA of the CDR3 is TGCGCCAGCAGTGAAATAGATACGCAGTATTTT.

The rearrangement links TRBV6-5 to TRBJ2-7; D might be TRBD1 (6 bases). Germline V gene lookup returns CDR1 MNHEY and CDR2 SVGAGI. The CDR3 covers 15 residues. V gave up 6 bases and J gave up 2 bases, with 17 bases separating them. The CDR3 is CASRRQDHEPYEQYF. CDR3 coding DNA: TGTGCCAGCAGGAGACAGGACCATGAACCCTACGAGCAGTACTTC.

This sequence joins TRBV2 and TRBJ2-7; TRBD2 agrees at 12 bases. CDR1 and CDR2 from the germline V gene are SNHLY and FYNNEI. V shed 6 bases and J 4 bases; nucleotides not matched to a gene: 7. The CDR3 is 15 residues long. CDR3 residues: CASSQPTSGGYEQYF. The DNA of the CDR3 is TGTGCCAGCAGCCAACCGACTAGCGGGGGTTACGAGCAGTACTTC.

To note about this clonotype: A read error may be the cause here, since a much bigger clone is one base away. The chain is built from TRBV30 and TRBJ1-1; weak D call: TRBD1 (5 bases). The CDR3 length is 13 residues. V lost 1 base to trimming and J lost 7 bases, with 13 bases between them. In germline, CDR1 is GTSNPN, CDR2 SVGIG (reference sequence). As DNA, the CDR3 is TGTGCCTGGAGTGGCCAGGGCCCAGTTGAAGCTTTCTTT. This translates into CAWSGQGPVEAFF.

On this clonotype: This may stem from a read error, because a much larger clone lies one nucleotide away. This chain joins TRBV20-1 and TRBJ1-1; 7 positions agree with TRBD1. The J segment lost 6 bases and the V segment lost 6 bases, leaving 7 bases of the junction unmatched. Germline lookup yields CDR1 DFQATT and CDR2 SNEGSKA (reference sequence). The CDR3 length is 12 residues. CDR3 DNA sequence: TGCAGTGCGTCGACAGGGAGCGCTGAAGCTTTCTTT. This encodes CSASTGSAEAFF.

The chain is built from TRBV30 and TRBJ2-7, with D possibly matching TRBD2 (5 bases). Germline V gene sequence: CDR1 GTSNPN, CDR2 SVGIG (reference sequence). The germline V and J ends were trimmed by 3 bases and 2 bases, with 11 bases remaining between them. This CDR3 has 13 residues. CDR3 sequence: CAWSPGVTYEQYF. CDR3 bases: TGTGCCTGGAGCCCCGGGGTGACCTACGAGCAGTACTTC.

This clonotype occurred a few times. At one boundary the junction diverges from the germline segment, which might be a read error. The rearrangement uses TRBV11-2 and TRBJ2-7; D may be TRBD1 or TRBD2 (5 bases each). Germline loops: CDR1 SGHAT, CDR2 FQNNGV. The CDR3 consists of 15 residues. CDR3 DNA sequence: TGTGCCAGCAGCTTAGATGCCCCAGGGACCTACAAGCAGTACTTC. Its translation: CASSLDAPGTYKQYF.

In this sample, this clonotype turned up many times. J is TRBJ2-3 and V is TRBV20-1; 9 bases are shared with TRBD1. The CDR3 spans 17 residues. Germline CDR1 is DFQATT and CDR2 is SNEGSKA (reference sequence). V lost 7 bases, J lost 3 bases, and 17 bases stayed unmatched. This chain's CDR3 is CSGSDRGAASVTDTQYF. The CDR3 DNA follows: TGCAGTGGGTCTGACAGGGGGGCGGCTAGCGTTACAGATACGCAGTATTTT.

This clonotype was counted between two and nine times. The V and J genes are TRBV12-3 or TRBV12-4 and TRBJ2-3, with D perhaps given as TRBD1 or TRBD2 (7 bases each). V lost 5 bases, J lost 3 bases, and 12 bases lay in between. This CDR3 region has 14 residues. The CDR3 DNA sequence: TGTGCCAGCAGTGCAGGGGGGGGGACAGATACGCAGTATTTT. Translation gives CASSAGGGTDTQYF.

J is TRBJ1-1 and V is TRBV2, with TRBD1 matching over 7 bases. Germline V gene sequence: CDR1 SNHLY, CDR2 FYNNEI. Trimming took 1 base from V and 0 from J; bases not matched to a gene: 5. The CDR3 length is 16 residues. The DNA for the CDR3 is TGTGCCAGCAGTGAAGGCCCGGGACAGATGAACACTGAAGCTTTCTTT. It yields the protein CASSEGPGQMNTEAFF.

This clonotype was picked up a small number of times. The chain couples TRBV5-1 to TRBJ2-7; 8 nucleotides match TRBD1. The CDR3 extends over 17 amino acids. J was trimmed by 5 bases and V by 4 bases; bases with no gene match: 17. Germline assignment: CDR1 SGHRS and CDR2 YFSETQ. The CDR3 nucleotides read TGCGCCAGCAGCCCCCTGGGTTGGACAGGGTCTTTGGACGAGCAGTACTTC. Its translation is CASSPLGWTGSLDEQYF.

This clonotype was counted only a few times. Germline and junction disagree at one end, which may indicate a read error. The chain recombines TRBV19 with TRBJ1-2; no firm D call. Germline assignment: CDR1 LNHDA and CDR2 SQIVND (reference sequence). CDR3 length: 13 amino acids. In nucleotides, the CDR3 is TGTGCCAGTAGTTCGTTCGGCGGCGACGGCTGCACCTTC. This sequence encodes CASSSFGGDGCTF.

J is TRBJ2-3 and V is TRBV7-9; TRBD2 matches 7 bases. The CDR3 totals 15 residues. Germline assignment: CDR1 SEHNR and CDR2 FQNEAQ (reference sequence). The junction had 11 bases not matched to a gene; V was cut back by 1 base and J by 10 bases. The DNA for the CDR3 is TGTGCCAGCAGCTTAGGACTAGCCGCCCCAGCTCCGCAGTATTTT. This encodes CASSLGLAAPAPQYF.

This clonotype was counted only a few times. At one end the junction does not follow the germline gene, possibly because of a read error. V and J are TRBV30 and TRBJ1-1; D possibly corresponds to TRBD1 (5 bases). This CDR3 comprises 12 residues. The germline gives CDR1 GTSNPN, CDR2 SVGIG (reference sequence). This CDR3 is CAWRRARGPVCF. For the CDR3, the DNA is TGTGCCTGGAGGCGGGCAAGGGGTCCTGTCTGCTTT.